These T cell receptor beta chains were read from a single sample in a study of neurological immune-mediated disorders. MiXCR, applied by TCRdb to the 5' RACE reads, yields one record per CDR3 protein. Among under 65,000 distinct CDR3 sequences listed, under 30% were seen once. The sample consisted of PBMCs. These receptor sequences come from a man in his sixties with HTLV-1-associated myelopathy (HAM/TSP). CDR3s include the opening cysteine and the closing phenylalanine or tryptophan. A D gene is named only where the DNA matches it firmly. Clone size is shown for a subset of rows, as once, few, many or a class of expanded clone.

clone size: -
D gene: -
J gene: TRBJ1-5
V gene: TRBV27
CDR3 DNA: TGTGCCAGCCGGAAAGGGGGTCAGCCCCAGCATTTT
CDR3 protein: CASRKGGQPQHF

clone size: many
D gene: TRBD2
J gene: TRBJ2-1
V gene: TRBV5-1
CDR3 DNA: TGCGCCAGCAGCTTGGCCCGTGGAGCTCTAGCGGGAGCCCGCGGAAGATGGTTCTTC
CDR3 protein: CASSLARGALAGARGRWFF

clone size: -
D gene: TRBD1
J gene: TRBJ1-1
V gene: TRBV27
CDR3 DNA: TGTGCCAGCAGTTCAGGGGGCCTCGCTGAAGCTTTCTTT
CDR3 protein: CASSSGGLAEAFF

clone size: once
D gene: -
J gene: TRBJ1-1
V gene: TRBV28
CDR3 DNA: TGTGCCAGCAGAATTTTCTCCGGACAGACGAACACTGAAGCTTTCTTT
CDR3 protein: CASRIFSGQTNTEAFF

clone size: many
D gene: TRBD2
J gene: TRBJ2-1
V gene: TRBV7-2
CDR3 DNA: TGTGCCAGCAGGTCTGGACTAGCGGGAGAGCAGTTCTTC
CDR3 protein: CASRSGLAGEQFF

clone size: -
D gene: TRBD1
J gene: TRBJ2-7
V gene: TRBV15
CDR3 DNA: TGTGCCACCAGCAGAGGAGCCGGGACAGGCTCCTACGAGCAGTACTTC
CDR3 protein: CATSRGAGTGSYEQYF

clone size: -
D gene: -
J gene: TRBJ2-3
V gene: TRBV4-1
CDR3 DNA: TGCGCCAGCAGCCAAGATGCCTTCGGAAAAACTTTCAGCACAGATACGCAGTATTTT
CDR3 protein: CASSQDAFGKTFSTDTQYF

clone size: -
D gene: TRBD1
J gene: TRBJ1-5
V gene: TRBV15
CDR3 DNA: TGTTCCACCAGCATGACAGGGGCGAGTCAGCCCCAGCATTTT
CDR3 protein: CSTSMTGASQPQHF

clone size: many
D gene: TRBD1
J gene: TRBJ2-5
V gene: TRBV5-1
CDR3 DNA: TGCGCCAGCGGCGGACAGGGCAAGGGGGAGACCCAGTACTTC
CDR3 protein: CASGGQGKGETQYF

clone size: many
D gene: -
J gene: TRBJ2-6
V gene: TRBV15
CDR3 DNA: TGTGCCACCAGGTCGGGGGCTGGGGCCAACGTCCTGACTTTC
CDR3 protein: CATRSGAGANVLTF

clone size: many
D gene: -
J gene: TRBJ1-1
V gene: TRBV3-1
CDR3 DNA: TGTGCCAGCAGCCACGGGAGAATCGGGGTAGCGGCTGAAGCTTTCTTT
CDR3 protein: CASSHGRIGVAAEAFF

clone size: many
D gene: TRBD1
J gene: TRBJ2-2
V gene: TRBV19
CDR3 DNA: TGTGCCAGTAGTATAGGACAGGGGACCGGGGAGCTGTTTTTT
CDR3 protein: CASSIGQGTGELFF

clone size: -
D gene: -
J gene: TRBJ1-2
V gene: TRBV7-3
CDR3 DNA: TGTGCCAGCAGCTTAACGGGGAGCGGTGGCTACACCTTC
CDR3 protein: CASSLTGSGGYTF

clone size: many
D gene: -
J gene: TRBJ2-5
V gene: TRBV6-5
CDR3 DNA: TGTGCCAGCAGTTCCAGGGAGGCGGAGACCCAGTACTTC
CDR3 protein: CASSSREAETQYF

clone size: many
D gene: -
J gene: TRBJ2-1
V gene: TRBV5-1
CDR3 DNA: TGCGCCAGCAGCGCGACCACTCACAATGAGCAGTTCTTC
CDR3 protein: CASSATTHNEQFF

clone size: -
D gene: -
J gene: TRBJ2-6
V gene: TRBV5-1
CDR3 DNA: TGCGCCAGCAGCCCCCAGGGTGGGGCCAACGTCCTGACTTTC
CDR3 protein: CASSPQGGANVLTF

clone size: -
D gene: TRBD1
J gene: TRBJ2-3
V gene: TRBV27
CDR3 DNA: TGTGCCAGCAGCTCCCCTCCGCCAGGGGGAAGGTTTGCAGATACGCAGTATTTT
CDR3 protein: CASSSPPPGGRFADTQYF

clone size: -
D gene: -
J gene: TRBJ2-5
V gene: TRBV3-1
CDR3 DNA: TGTTCCTGCAGCCATATGGAGACCCAGTACTTC
CDR3 protein: CSCSHMETQYF

clone size: many
D gene: -
J gene: TRBJ1-6
V gene: TRBV5-1
CDR3 DNA: TGCGCCAGCAGCCAGGCCGGACAGTCAGGTTCACCCCTCCACTTT
CDR3 protein: CASSQAGQSGSPLHF